This T cell receptor beta chain came from a study of technical replicates of blood from several donors. CDR1 and CDR2 (germline): SGDLS, YYNGEE. V was clipped by 3 bases and J by 7 bases; unmatched bases: 17. The CDR3 is made up of 19 amino acids. Assay used: immunoSEQ multiplex PCR; TCRdb lists only in-frame clones, some missing. The table shows 85,000 to 100,000 clones, with approximately 90% occurring only once. Material: T cells isolated from PBMCs. This rearrangement joins TRBV9 to TRBJ2-3; 13 positions match TRBD2. This TCR derives from a human donor in good health. This CDR3 reads CASSASSPRTSGGVYTQYF. CDR3 nucleotides: TGTGCCAGCAGCGCGAGTAGTCCGCGCACTAGCGGGGGGGTCTATACGCAGTATTTT. Using reference TRBV9 and TRBJ2-3 for the parts outside the CDR3, the full variable domain is DSGVTQTPKHLITATGQRVTLRCSPRSGDLSVYWYQQSLDQGLQFLIQYYNGEERAKGNILERFSAQQFPDLHSELNLSSLELGDSALYFCASSASSPRTSGGVYTQYFGPGTRLTVL.